This entry concerns a single TCR beta chain. The CDR3 has 16 amino acids. CDR1 and CDR2 (germline): MNHEY, SMNVEV (reference sequence). V shed 0 bases, J shed 0 bases, and the junction held 1 base outside the gene matches. This specimen comes from a study of PD-L1 blockade in urothelial cancer. Synthetic templates analogous to TCR were spiked into all PCRs individually. This table comes from immunoSEQ multiplex PCR, and its TCRdb copy is limited to in-frame clones, with some not included. The table has around 25,000 clones, 70% to 90% seen once. This chain uses TRBV27 with TRBJ2-1; 8 nucleotides agree with TRBD1. The TCR was taken from a man aged 50 or older with urothelial cancer. The source was PBMCs, collected around atezolizumab (anti-PD-L1) treatment. CDR3 residues: CASSLSGTGSYNEQFF. DNA of the CDR3: TGTGCCAGCAGTTTATCGGGGACAGGCTCCTACAATGAGCAGTTCTTC.